A single sample is the source of the 31 T cell receptor beta chains below, sequenced in a study of T-cell reconstitution after alpha-beta-depleted transplantation in children. Unique molecular identifiers were incorporated when the TCRbeta library was constructed. TCRdb re-called the PCR reads through MiXCR, storing one row per CDR3 protein. Here the sample spans about 500,000 distinct CDR3 sequences, approximately 32% being singletons. The sequences come from PBMCs from the stem cell graft donor, collected from the stem cell graft. The source of these receptors is a human donor who donated a stem cell graft to a child with aplastic anemia.

The genes are TRBV19 and TRBJ2-2, with D possibly matching TRBD1 (7 bases). This CDR3 spans 17 amino acids. Germline V gives CDR1 LNHDA, CDR2 SQIVND (reference sequence). V was pared by 3 bases and J by 0 bases, with 14 bases between. CDR3: CASSIPRGAPNTGELFF. CDR3 DNA sequence: TGTGCCAGTAGTATCCCCAGGGGGGCCCCGAACACCGGGGAGCTGTTTTTT.

V and J are TRBV5-1 and TRBJ2-7; unclear D gene. The CDR3 loop spans 15 amino acids. V lost 0 bases and J 0 bases, leaving 10 bases between the germline ends. From germline, CDR1 is SGHRS and CDR2 YFSETQ. The CDR3 region has the DNA TGCGCCAGCAGCTTGGAGCCAGGAAGCTCCTACGAGCAGTACTTC. Its protein product is CASSLEPGSSYEQYF.

The J gene is TRBJ1-6, the V gene TRBV7-2; 7 positions match TRBD1. With 2 bases clipped from V and 5 bases from J, the junction kept 9 bases outside the gene matches. The CDR3 contains 17 residues. Germline V CDR1 and CDR2: SGHTA, FQGNSA. The CDR3 bases are TGTGCCAGCAGCTTATCTGGCCAGGGGGATAATAATTCACCCCTCCACTTT. It specifies CASSLSGQGDNNSPLHF.

The gene calls are TRBV27 and TRBJ1-3, with D unresolved. The CDR3 extends over 15 amino acids. The V gene lost 8 bases and the J gene lost 1 base, with 15 bases spanning the gap. Germline V gene lookup returns CDR1 MNHEY and CDR2 SMNVEV (reference sequence). The CDR3 sequence: CASRPVAESGNTIYF. CDR3 in DNA: TGTGCCAGCCGCCCCGTGGCCGAATCTGGAAACACCATATATTTT.

The genes are TRBV30 and TRBJ1-1; D possibly corresponds to TRBD1 (5 bases). Germline CDR1 and CDR2: GTSNPN and SVGIG (reference sequence). This CDR3 region has 13 residues. The V end was cut by 4 bases, the J end by 4 bases, with 13 bases between. CDR3 protein: CAWKMRDRTEAFF. The CDR3 DNA follows: TGTGCCTGGAAAATGCGGGACCGCACTGAAGCTTTCTTT. The full variable domain, with the rest looked up from reference TRBV30 and TRBJ1-1, is SQTIHQWPATLVQPVGSPLSLECTVEGTSNPNLYWYRQAAGRGLQLLFYSVGIGQISSEVPQNLSASRPQDRQFILSSKKLLLSDSGFYLCAWKMRDRTEAFFGQGTRLTVV.

This sequence joins TRBV20-1 and TRBJ1-1, with D perhaps TRBD1 (6 bases). V was shortened by 1 base and J by 1 base, with 16 bases between the two germline ends. This CDR3 is built from 16 residues. Germline CDR1 is DFQATT and CDR2 is SNEGSKA (reference sequence). CDR3: CSARVRGATKNTEAFF. The CDR3 DNA reads TGCAGTGCTAGAGTGCGGGGGGCGACTAAGAACACTGAAGCTTTCTTT.

This clonotype was recorded a few times. This rearrangement joins TRBV7-9 to TRBJ1-1, with no clear D. CDR1 is SEHNR and CDR2 is FQNEAQ in the germline V gene (reference sequence). Trimming removed 1 base from V and 6 bases from J, with 6 bases in between. CDR3 size: 12 residues. The CDR3 DNA is TGTGCCAGCAGCTTAGGTCTTGCTGAAGCTTTCTTT. Translated: CASSLGLAEAFF.

This chain connects TRBV3-1 to TRBJ2-4; D is perhaps TRBD2 (5 bases). V lost 8 bases, J lost 0 bases, and 17 bases lay in between. Germline V lookup: CDR1 LGHDT, CDR2 YNNKEL (reference sequence). CDR3 size: 16 residues. This CDR3 reads CASASGLGVAKNIQYF. CDR3 coding DNA: TGTGCCAGCGCCTCCGGTTTGGGAGTAGCCAAAAACATTCAGTACTTC. Drawing the rest from reference TRBV3-1 and TRBJ2-4, the complete variable domain is DTAVSQTPKYLVTQMGNDKSIKCEQNLGHDTMYWYKQDSKKFLKIMFSYNNKELIINETVPNRFSPKSPDKAHLNLHINSLELGDSAVYFCASASGLGVAKNIQYFGAGTRLSVL.

This clonotype was seen a few times. The rearrangement links TRBV7-2 to TRBJ1-4; D not resolved. Trimming cost V 0 bases and J 8 bases, with 7 bases left between them. The CDR3 runs to 13 residues. Germline values: CDR1 SGHTA, CDR2 FQGNSA. The chain's CDR3 is CASSLAPGEKLFF. DNA for the CDR3: TGTGCCAGCAGCTTAGCCCCGGGGGAAAAACTGTTTTTT.

V is TRBV7-9 and J is TRBJ1-1, with D possibly being TRBD1 (6 bases). V lost 7 bases and J 4 bases, leaving 13 bases between the germline ends. Germline V gene lookup returns CDR1 SEHNR and CDR2 FQNEAQ (reference sequence). The CDR3 contains 13 residues. CDR3 sequence: CASTPQGFTEAFF. The CDR3 DNA sequence: TGTGCCAGCACCCCCCAGGGGTTCACTGAAGCTTTCTTT.

This clonotype was counted a few times. The V and J genes are TRBV27 and TRBJ1-3; D is uncertain. The CDR3 runs 14 residues. The germline V gene has CDR1 MNHEY and CDR2 SMNVEV (reference sequence). V shed 5 bases and J shed 0 bases, with 8 bases lying between them. CDR3 nucleotides: TGTGCCAGCAGTCCGACGGGCTCTGGAAACACCATATATTTT. Amino acids: CASSPTGSGNTIYF.

This sequence joins TRBV20-1 and TRBJ1-1; TRBD1 matches 9 bases. Germline assignment: CDR1 DFQATT and CDR2 SNEGSKA (reference sequence). CDR3 length: 14 residues. With 3 bases clipped from V and 5 bases from J, the junction kept 7 bases outside the gene matches. The CDR3 coding sequence is TGCAGTGCTAGCAGACAGGGGGTTTTAACTGAAGCTTTCTTT. Protein sequence: CSASRQGVLTEAFF.

V gene TRBV6-2 or TRBV6-3 combines with J gene TRBJ2-3, with 10 bases that match TRBD2. This CDR3 contains 18 residues. The germline CDR1 and CDR2 sequences are MNHEY and SVGEGT. Germline trimming cut 2 bases from V and 1 base from J; bases unmatched to any gene: 9. The CDR3 is CASSYPSGSVSGTDTQYF. For the CDR3, the DNA is TGTGCCAGCAGTTACCCTAGCGGGAGCGTATCTGGCACAGATACGCAGTATTTT.

This sequence joins TRBV24-1 and TRBJ2-3, with D hard to call. Germline CDR1 is KGHDR and CDR2 is SFDVKD. Trimming pared 3 bases from V and 4 bases from J, leaving 16 bases between. The CDR3 consists of 16 residues. CDR3 sequence (DNA): TGTGCCACCAGTGATCGGAGCTCGGTTCGTCCAGATACGCAGTATTTT. Translation gives CATSDRSSVRPDTQYF.

The chain joins TRBV7-6 to TRBJ2-1; D might be TRBD2 (6 bases). The CDR3 consists of 21 residues. The germline V gene encodes CDR1 SGHVS and CDR2 FNYEAQ. Between the trimmed V and J ends, which lost 5 bases and 2 bases, there was a span of 31 bases. DNA for the CDR3: TGTGCCAGCAGCCCCGGAGATCTAGGGTTTGGAGGGAGAGACACCTACAATGAGCAGTTCTTC. Translating gives CASSPGDLGFGGRDTYNEQFF.

The genes are TRBV7-2 and TRBJ1-2, with 7 bases matching TRBD1. This CDR3 is built from 15 residues. The V gene's germline CDR1 is SGHTA and CDR2 FQGNSA. J was trimmed by 5 bases and V by 2 bases; bases with no gene match: 8. The CDR3 DNA reads as TGTGCCAGCAGCTTATCCCGGGACAGCGGATATGGCTACACCTTC. Translation: CASSLSRDSGYGYTF.

The rearrangement uses TRBV7-8 and TRBJ1-2, with a tentative D call TRBD1 (6 bases). The CDR3 has 15 residues. The V end lost 5 bases, the J end lost 8 bases, and 21 bases lay between the germline ends. Germline V gene sequence: CDR1 SGHVS, CDR2 FQNEAQ. CDR3 amino acids: CASSLRRTATMGYTF. The CDR3 DNA reads as TGTGCCAGCAGCCTTCGCCGGACAGCAACTATGGGCTACACCTTC. Based on the CDR3 plus reference TRBV7-8 and TRBJ1-2, the full variable domain is GAGVSQSPRYKVAKRGQDVALRCDPISGHVSLFWYQQALGQGPEFLTYFQNEAQLDKSGLPSDRFFAERPEGSVSTLKIQRTQQEDSAVYLCASSLRRTATMGYTFGSGTRLTVV.

V and J are TRBV5-1 and TRBJ2-3, with D possibly matching TRBD2 (5 bases). With 0 bases removed from V and 2 bases from J, the gap between germline ends came to 10 bases. CDR3 length: 15 residues. CDR1 is SGHRS, CDR2 YFSETQ, per germline. DNA of the CDR3: TGCGCCAGCAGCTTGGACGGGGATTACACAGATACGCAGTATTTT. As protein: CASSLDGDYTDTQYF.

This clonotype came up a few times. The J gene is TRBJ2-7, the V gene TRBV6-1, with 9 bases identical to TRBD1. There are 14 residues in the CDR3. The V gene's germline CDR1 is MNHNS and CDR2 SASEGT. With V trimmed by 10 bases and J by 1 base, 8 bases remained unmatched. CDR3 region: CATSAGQGSYEQYV. CDR3 bases: TGTGCCACCTCCGCGGGACAGGGTTCCTACGAGCAGTACGTC.

There are a few counts of this clonotype. The J gene is TRBJ2-6, the V gene TRBV6-2 or TRBV6-3; D gene ambiguous. Germline V gene sequence: CDR1 MNHEY, CDR2 SVGEGT. The V gene lost 6 bases and the J gene lost 0 bases, with 9 bases spanning the gap. The CDR3 spans 15 residues. CDR3 DNA: TGTGCCAGCAGAGGGATCCCCTCTGGGGCCAACGTCCTGACTTTC. It translates to CASRGIPSGANVLTF.

A single count supports this clonotype. This chain links TRBV4-2 with TRBJ2-1; the D gene could be TRBD1 or TRBD2 (5 bases each). The CDR3 totals 15 residues. CDR1 and CDR2 from the germline V gene are LGHNA and YNFKEQ. The V end lost 0 bases, the J end lost 4 bases, and 10 bases lay between the germline ends. In nucleotides, the CDR3 is TGTGCCAGCAGCCAAGATTATGGGGGTTACAATGAGCAGTTCTTC. It yields the protein CASSQDYGGYNEQFF.

V gene TRBV18 combines with J gene TRBJ1-4; no firm D call. Trimming took 4 bases from V and 2 from J, leaving 5 bases between them. The germline V gene has CDR1 KGHSH and CDR2 LQKENI. The CDR3 extends over 13 amino acids. The CDR3 region is CASSQQTNEKLFF. The CDR3 region has the DNA TGTGCCAGCTCACAGCAGACTAATGAAAAACTGTTTTTT.

The chain employs TRBV6-2 or TRBV6-3 and TRBJ2-3; 8 bases line up with TRBD2. Germline CDR1 and CDR2: MNHEY and SVGEGT. The V gene end was trimmed by 5 bases and the J gene end by 2 bases; junction bases not matched to a gene: 6. This CDR3 contains 15 residues. CDR3 residues: CASSGLATHTDTQYF. The DNA for the CDR3 is TGTGCCAGCAGTGGACTAGCTACTCACACAGATACGCAGTATTTT.

This chain connects TRBV7-6 to TRBJ2-1; D is unclear. CDR1 is SGHVS and CDR2 is FNYEAQ in the germline V gene. CDR3 length equals 15 residues. Between the trimmed V and J ends, which lost 3 bases and 6 bases, there was a span of 15 bases. In DNA form, the CDR3 reads TGTGCCAGCAGCTTTTCAGGAGTCCCCCGCAATGAGCAGTTCTTC. Translating it yields CASSFSGVPRNEQFF.

The sample holds many counts of this clonotype. V and J are TRBV5-1 and TRBJ1-1, with a weak D call TRBD1 (5 bases). CDR1 SGHRS and CDR2 YFSETQ come from the germline V gene. The CDR3 covers 13 residues. The ends were cut back, 1 base at V and 4 bases at J, with 8 bases in the middle. The CDR3 bases are TGCGCCAGCAGCTTGCGGGGGAGCACTGAAGCTTTCTTT. Its protein is CASSLRGSTEAFF. The full variable domain, in which reference TRBV5-1 and TRBJ1-1 provide the parts outside the CDR3, is KAGVTQTPRYLIKTRGQQVTLSCSPISGHRSVSWYQQTPGQGLQFLFEYFSETQRNKGNFPGRFSGRQFSNSRSEMNVSTLELGDSALYLCASSLRGSTEAFFGQGTRLTVV.

The rearrangement links TRBV7-2 to TRBJ2-1; TRBD2 matches 16 bases. V lost 0 bases, J lost 9 bases, and 5 bases stayed unmatched. This CDR3 region has 17 residues. Looked up from germline, CDR1 is SGHTA and CDR2 is FQGNSA. Here the CDR3 DNA reads TGTGCCAGCAGCTTAGCCGGGACTAGCGGGAGGGTATCTGAGCAGTTCTTC. It yields the protein CASSLAGTSGRVSEQFF.

This clonotype was counted ten times or more. This chain connects TRBV6-2 or TRBV6-3 to TRBJ2-1; a weak D match, TRBD2 (6 bases). The CDR3 consists of 17 residues. From germline, CDR1 is MNHEY and CDR2 SVGEGT. V shed 0 bases and J shed 4 bases, with 16 bases lying between them. The CDR3 sequence is CASSYSPPAGIYNEQFF. CDR3 bases: TGTGCCAGCAGTTACTCCCCCCCGGCGGGGATATACAATGAGCAGTTCTTC.

The V gene is TRBV5-8, the J gene TRBJ1-5, with D unclear. Germline V lookup: CDR1 SGHTS, CDR2 YDEGEE. Trimming shortened V by 4 bases and J by 2 bases, and 19 bases separated the two germline ends. The CDR3 contains 17 residues. Here the CDR3 reads CASSLGSIGLGNQPQHF. CDR3 coding DNA: TGTGCCAGCAGCCTCGGGTCCATAGGATTGGGCAATCAGCCCCAGCATTTT.

V is TRBV15 and J is TRBJ2-3, with TRBD2 matching over 11 bases. The CDR3 has 16 residues. J lost 4 bases, V lost 2 bases, and 5 bases had no gene match. The germline V gene has CDR1 LNHNV and CDR2 YYDKDF (reference sequence). The CDR3 is CATSRLAGGSADTQYF. CDR3 in DNA: TGTGCCACCAGCAGACTAGCGGGAGGTTCTGCAGATACGCAGTATTTT.

This clonotype was picked up a small number of times. This chain links TRBV28 with TRBJ2-7; tentatively, D is TRBD1 (5 bases). V was shortened by 2 bases and J by 3 bases, with 11 bases between the two germline ends. Germline lookup yields CDR1 MDHEN and CDR2 SYDVKM. The CDR3 spans 14 residues. DNA of the CDR3: TGTGCCAGCAGTTTAGGGGCAGAGTTCTACGAGCAGTACTTC. Protein sequence: CASSLGAEFYEQYF.

This chain connects TRBV29-1 to TRBJ1-2; tentatively, D is TRBD1 (6 bases). Germline assignment: CDR1 SQVTM and CDR2 ANQGSEA. The CDR3 runs to 19 residues. The ends were cut back, 0 bases at V and 0 bases at J, with 23 bases in the middle. CDR3 DNA sequence: TGCAGCGTTGAAGACCTAGGGGAGGGGGACATCCCTTCTAACTATGGCTACACCTTC. It specifies CSVEDLGEGDIPSNYGYTF. Full variable domain (rest looked up from reference TRBV29-1 and TRBJ1-2): SAVISQKPSRDICQRGTSLTIQCQVDSQVTMMFWYRQQPGQSLTLIATANQGSEATYESGFVIDKFPISRPNLTFSTLTVSNMSPEDSSIYLCSVEDLGEGDIPSNYGYTFGSGTRLTVV.